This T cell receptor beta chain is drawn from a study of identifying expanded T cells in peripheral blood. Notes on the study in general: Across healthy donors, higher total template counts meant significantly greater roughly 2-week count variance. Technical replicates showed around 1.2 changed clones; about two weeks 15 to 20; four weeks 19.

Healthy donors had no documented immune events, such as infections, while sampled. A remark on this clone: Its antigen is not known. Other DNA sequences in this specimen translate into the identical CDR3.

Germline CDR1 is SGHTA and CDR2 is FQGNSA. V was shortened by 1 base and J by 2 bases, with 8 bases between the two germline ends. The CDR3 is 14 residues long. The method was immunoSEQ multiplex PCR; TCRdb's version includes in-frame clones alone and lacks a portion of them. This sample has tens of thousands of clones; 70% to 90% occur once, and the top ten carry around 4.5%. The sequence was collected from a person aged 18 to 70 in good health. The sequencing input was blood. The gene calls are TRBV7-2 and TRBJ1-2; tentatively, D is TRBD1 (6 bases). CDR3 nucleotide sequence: TGTGCCAGCAGCTTAGGGACAGCCAACTATGGCTACACCTTC. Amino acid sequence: CASSLGTANYGYTF.